The 2 T cell receptor beta chains below all came from one sample that was sequenced in a study of vaccination and CD4 T cells after COVID-19. Sequencing of the DNA from cultured CD4+ T cells was carried out with the Oncomine TCR Beta short-read assay. TCRdb re-derived calls from the PCR reads in MiXCR, one entry per CDR3 protein. The data contain about 4,000 distinct CDR3 sequences, 35% to 40% of them singletons. Treatment defined: approximately nine-day PBMC culture with coronavirus spike peptide pools or control peptides (ViraFEST assay). Pre-COVID-19 pandemic sampling (2011-2018) yielded the unexposed donor's CD4+ T cells. No antigens are known for them. Sequences were obtained from CD4+ T cells from blood, cultured in vitro. The receptors originated from a human donor in good health.

This chain connects TRBV6-5 to TRBJ1-5, with TRBD1 identical over 7 bases. Trimming at V came to 0 bases and at J to 2 bases, leaving 1 base not matched to a gene. Germline V gene sequence: CDR1 MNHEY, CDR2 SVGAGI. The CDR3 length is 15 residues. CDR3 bases: TGTGCCAGCAGTTACTCAGGGGGCGGCAATCAGCCCCAGCATTTT. Translating it yields CASSYSGGGNQPQHF.

In DNA form, the CDR3 reads TGCAGTGCTAGAAACAATTATGGCTACACCTTC. Protein sequence: CSARNNYGYTF. V and J are TRBV20-1 and TRBJ1-2; D gene ambiguous. The CDR3 has 11 residues. V was pared by 2 bases and J by 5 bases, with 6 bases between. Germline loops: CDR1 DFQATT, CDR2 SNEGSKA (reference sequence).